This T cell receptor beta chain was captured by sequencing in a study of blood T cell repertoires in COVID-19. Study information: Some COVID-19 samples were acute and others convalescent; all came from the United States, Italy and Spain.

Followed longitudinally, the Seattle patients had been enrolled during active infection. In the authors' methods: The assay estimated nucleated cells by amplifying reference gene primers. TCRdb keeps only in-frame clones here, not all; method: immunoSEQ multiplex PCR. V, J and clone size are those of that table, while D and trimming were read from the DNA. The data contain under 350,000 clones, approximately 89% of them seen just once; the ten biggest clones take up 1.8%. The germline V gene encodes CDR1 MDHEN and CDR2 SYDVKM. The CDR3 has 15 residues. Trimming shortened V by 5 bases and J by 4 bases, and 17 bases separated the two germline ends.

This sequence was found in a woman aged 25 to 39 with COVID-19, enrolled during active disease. The chain links TRBV28 to TRBJ1-2, with D possibly matching TRBD1 (5 bases). Sequences were obtained from peripheral blood. The CDR3 DNA reads TGTGCCAGCAGTGGCCCGGAAGGGGTTCTCTATGGCTACACCTTC. Protein: CASSGPEGVLYGYTF.